This T cell receptor (beta chain) came from a study of blood T cells in healthy people across ages. Study findings and constraints: More naive CD4+ cells and higher diversity were found in long-lived than in aged donors.

In the case of this clonotype: Its antigen is not known.

This CDR3 has 19 amino acids. Trimming removed 2 bases from V and 7 bases from J, with 30 bases in between. The germline CDR1 and CDR2 sequences are MGHRA and YSYEKL. Next came a second PCR, run for roughly 6 to 11 cycles, which used a sample-barcoded 5' primer along with a J-beta primer mix. TCRdb passed the 5' RACE reads through MiXCR, listing each CDR3 protein once. The repertoire includes fewer than 2,000,000 distinct CDR3 sequences, approximately 32% of them detected once, and over 9% sits in the top ten. Healthy individuals of Caucasian origin from Russia, aged roughly 6 to 100, served as donors. The study isolated at least 7 million PBMCs from each sample. The extraction recovered at least 6 micrograms of total RNA per sample.

This receptor was obtained from a woman in her twenties or thirties in good health. What was sequenced was blood. V and J are TRBV4-1 and TRBJ2-7; tentatively, D is TRBD1 (7 bases). The CDR3 protein is CASSQIGDSLGLGGWEQYF. CDR3 DNA sequence: TGCGCCAGCAGCCAAATTGGGGACAGCCTGGGCCTGGGGGGATGGGAGCAGTACTTC.